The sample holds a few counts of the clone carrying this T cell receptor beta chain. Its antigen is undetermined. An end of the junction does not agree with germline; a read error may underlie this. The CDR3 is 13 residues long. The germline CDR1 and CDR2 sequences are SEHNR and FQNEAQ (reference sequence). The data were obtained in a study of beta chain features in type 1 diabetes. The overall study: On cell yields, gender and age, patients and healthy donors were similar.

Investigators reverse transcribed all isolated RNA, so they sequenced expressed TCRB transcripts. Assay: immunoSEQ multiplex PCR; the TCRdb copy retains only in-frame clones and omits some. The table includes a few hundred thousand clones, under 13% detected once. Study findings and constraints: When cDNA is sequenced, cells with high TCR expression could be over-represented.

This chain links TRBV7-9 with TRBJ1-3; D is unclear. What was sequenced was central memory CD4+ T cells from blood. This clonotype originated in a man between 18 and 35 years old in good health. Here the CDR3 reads CASSPQTGNTIYF. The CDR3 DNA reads TGTGCTAGCAGTCCTCAGACCGGGAACACCATATATTTT.